The subject of this entry is one TCR beta chain. The clone's antigen remains unknown. Base qualities are not at hand, and no much larger clone is one base apart. The sample belongs to a study of shared clonotypes between healthy human individuals (dated by TCRdb to 2020 to 2021). With respect to the entire study: Three men and two women, aged 18 to 49 years, made up the cohort. Between about 0.9 and 8.9 billion PBMCs per donor were obtained by leukapheresis. To estimate repertoire size and how much clonotypes are shared between individuals, the study performed deep sequencing of blood TCR repertoires from a handful of healthy adults. For each donor, three plates each were used for CD4 naive and CD4 memory, two plates were used for CD8 naive, and one plate was used for CD8 memory. To increase sequencing depth and limit assay-specific biases, TCR repertoire library preparation and sequencing were carried out by different laboratories using diverse techniques.

Using the deep immunoSEQ assay, TCR CDR3 regions were amplified from genomic DNA by multiplex PCR. Genomic DNA extracted from each cell subset was distributed evenly over all wells of several immunoSEQ 96-well plates, and each plate served as one replicate. For sorted subsets, each replicate PCR was loaded with approximately 0.2 ug genomic DNA, equivalent to approximately 27,000 T cell genomes. Purified libraries were measured with a Qubit 3.0 fluorometer, size-checked on a Bioanalyzer 2100, and measured again with the KAPA Library Quantification kit. Each immunoSEQ 96-well plate was sequenced on its own single-read 150-cycle Illumina NextSeq 550 flow cell. The original pipeline was this. The immunoSEQ output contained only junctional sequences without quality scores, so filtering could not match that applied to full-length reads. To assign V/J genes and CDR3, sequences were annotated using PyIR, a Python wrapper for IgBLAST v1.9, with IMGT germline references. Any read was removed if the V/J assignment was weak (E-value above 1e-6), the CDR3 was missing, or the read contained stop codons, out-of-frame junctions, or ambiguous translated residues. V3J clonotypes were defined as sequences sharing an identical inferred V gene, J gene, and CDR3 amino acid sequence. Percentage overlap between repertoires was computed as shared unique clonotypes divided by the size of the smaller repertoire. Repertoire richness was assessed with RTK rarefaction, the Chao1 estimator, and Recon v2.1 estimates of unobserved clonotypes. For all TCRbeta clonotypes obtained by the gDNA method from four donors, generation probabilities were computed with OLGA. This is the immuneACCESS table as TCRdb keeps it, with only in-frame sequences that have V and J called. A part of the clones is gone; compared with another copy, unresolved V genes explain less than half, and the rest is unexplained. The V and J calls and the clone size are those of that table, but D and trimming were determined from the DNA. The sample yields some 1,100,000 clones; 70% to 80% were counted once. The ten top clones hold about 0.52% of the sample.

What the research found in general, with its limitations: Only blood was sampled, and tissue TCR repertoires likely differ from those in blood. Pairwise subsampling led to the expectation that sequencing depth would affect the degree of clonotype sharing among donors. Clonotypes shared by all four sorted-subset donors showed higher generation probabilities than non-shared clonotypes. Incomplete sequencing was indicated by rarefaction of sorted-subset datasets, despite the large sequencing depth. Estimated clonotype richness was generally larger for naive than for memory subsets. Across a handful of donors, about 5.2% of naive CD4, roughly 3.5% of naive CD8, approximately 2.5% of memory CD4, and over 0.35% of memory CD8 clonotypes were shared. The genetic and exposure-history diversity represented was limited by the small number of donors.

A distance of 15 bases separates the germline ends of V and J, which lose 5 bases and 0 bases respectively. From a lookup of the germline V gene (reference sequence), CDR1 and CDR2 are MNHEY and SMNVEV. From its cysteine to its phenylalanine, the CDR3 spans 16 amino acids. The only DNA kept is the CDR3, 48 bases in frame from the first base. The donors were healthy, HIV-negative adults with no recently reported acute infections or vaccinations. Every donor was a Caucasian adult residing in Nashville, Tennessee, USA. CD4+ T cells were enriched through magnetic negative selection, after which naive cells were positively selected on CD45RA and the remaining negative fraction served as the memory subset. Blood was obtained by leukapheresis, after which PBMCs were separated by Ficoll-Histopaque density gradient centrifugation and cryopreserved in liquid nitrogen vapor phase. Purity and quantity of every magnetically sorted T cell population were checked by analytical flow cytometry. Genomic DNA was isolated from every sorted fraction and measured by UV absorbance on a Nanodrop 2000c.

The sequence links TRBV27 to TRBJ2-3, with the D gene uncertain. The clonotype originates from a man between 18 and 29 years old in good health. Some clones in this sample may be carry-over from other donors' samples. What was sequenced was memory CD4+ T cells from PBMCs. According to the study, the label for this sample's cell subset or site signals: CD45RA-negative fraction. The nucleotide sequence is TGTGCCAGCAGTGCACTATACGTAACTAGCACAGATACGCAGTATTTT. This codes for CASSALYVTSTDTQYF.